The 27 T cell receptor beta chains reported below all come from one sample, sequenced in a study of tumor and adjacent non-tumor tissue in lung cancer (dated by TCRdb to between 2017 and 2018). RNA was isolated from bulk, unsorted tissue, and RNA quality was assessed with a NanoDrop ND-1000 and an Agilent 2100. The library was prepared using multiplex PCR. The sample was run on an Illumina HiSeq 2500. TCRbeta libraries were constructed through three rounds of nested PCR with primers (Table S4) according to protocols adapted from ARM-PCR. The raw public reads went through TCRdb reprocessing: fastp at Q25, MiXCR clone calling, in-frame beta chains kept. Rows with a matching CDR3 protein are joined into one entry that keeps the most common DNA and genes. This sample holds 55,000 to 70,000 distinct CDR3 sequences; approximately 63% were observed only once. 20% to 25% of the sample rests with the top ten.

Material: lung tumor tissue. Receptor source: a man in his forties or fifties with non-small cell lung cancer.

The V and J genes are TRBV12-3 or TRBV12-4 and TRBJ2-7; 8 nucleotides line up with TRBD1. Trimming removed 6 bases from V and 7 bases from J; junction bases left unmatched: 11. This CDR3 comprises 14 residues. CDR3 sequence: CASSLGQGVKEQYF. The CDR3 nucleotides read TGTGCCAGCAGCCTCGGACAGGGTGTCAAGGAGCAGTACTTC.

This clonotype has just one count. At one boundary the junction diverges from the germline segment, which might be a read error. The CDR3 spells CGSSNDETSSYHSPLHF. The CDR3 DNA follows: TGTGGCAGCAGTAACGATGAGACGAGCTCCTATCATTCACCCCTCCACTTT. This sequence joins TRBV6-6 and TRBJ1-6, with D uncertain. This CDR3 is 17 amino acids long. Germline V gene data show CDR1 as MNHNY and CDR2 as SVGAGI (reference sequence).

A note on this clonotype: Mismatch with germline at one junction end may stem from a read error. J is TRBJ2-5 and V is TRBV10-3; D perhaps matches TRBD1 (6 bases). Germline CDR1 is ENHRY and CDR2 is SYGVKD. The CDR3 sequence is 12 residues long. The CDR3 here is CAPTGGGEAQYF. The CDR3 DNA reads as TGTGCCCCAACTGGGGGCGGAGAGGCCCAGTACTTC.

J is TRBJ2-6 and V is TRBV28; D possibly matches TRBD1 or TRBD2 (5 bases each). The V end lost 3 bases, the J end lost 4 bases, and 19 bases lay between the germline ends. This CDR3 is 18 amino acids long. Germline CDR1 is MDHEN and CDR2 is SYDVKM. DNA for the CDR3: TGTGCCAGCAGTTTCTTAGACAGCCCCCGGGACGGGGCCAACGTCCTGACTTTC. As protein: CASSFLDSPRDGANVLTF.

V usage is TRBV6-5 and J usage is TRBJ2-2; D is unresolved. CDR1 MNHEY and CDR2 SVGAGI come from the germline V gene. Trimming stripped 9 bases from V and 6 bases from J, with 17 bases between. The CDR3 has 14 residues. In nucleotides, the CDR3 is TGTGCCAGTAGTCATAGTACCTTCTCCGGGGAGCTGTTTTTT. This codes for CASSHSTFSGELFF.

As DNA, the CDR3 is TGCAGTGCTTCCCATGCGAGCGGCAAACCCTACGAGCAGTACTTC. Its protein product is CSASHASGKPYEQYF. This chain links TRBV20-1 with TRBJ2-7; a weak D match, TRBD2 (5 bases). Germline values: CDR1 DFQATT, CDR2 SNEGSKA (reference sequence). The CDR3 is 15 amino acids. Trimming shortened V by 5 bases and J by 2 bases, and 19 bases separated the two germline ends.

Turning to this clonotype: Compared with germline, one end of the junction differs, possibly owing to a read error. The CDR3 is CASNRTSVEGETQYF. For the CDR3, the DNA is TGCGCCAGCAACAGGACTAGCGTGGAAGGAGAGACACAGTACTTC. The rearrangement uses TRBV4-1 and TRBJ2-5, with TRBD2 matching over 9 bases. Germline CDR1 MGHRA, CDR2 YSYEKL. The CDR3 contains 15 residues.

This clonotype was counted many times. This sequence joins TRBV6-1 and TRBJ2-5; maybe TRBD1 (5 bases). The V and J ends lost 5 bases and 5 bases respectively, with 9 bases between them. CDR3 length: 12 residues. The germline V gene encodes CDR1 MNHNS and CDR2 SASEGT. In nucleotides, the CDR3 is TGTGCCAGCAGTCAGGGATACGAGACCCAGTACTTC. This codes for CASSQGYETQYF.

Notes on this clonotype: A read error is possible here, since a much larger clone lies one base away. Lacking the conserved final phenylalanine or tryptophan, this CDR3 likely reflects a read error. The rearrangement joins TRBV24-1 to TRBJ2-2, with 7 bases fitting TRBD1. Trimming removed 4 bases from V and 6 bases from J; junction bases left unmatched: 7. The length of the CDR3 is 15 residues. From germline, CDR1 is KGHDR and CDR2 SFDVKD. The DNA of the CDR3 is TGTGCCACCAGTGACACCGACAGGGACGCCGGGGAGCTGTTTTCT. Encoded protein: CATSDTDRDAGELFS.

The chain carries TRBV5-1 and TRBJ2-7, with a tentative D call TRBD2 (5 bases). The germline gives CDR1 SGHRS, CDR2 YFSETQ. V lost 1 base to trimming and J lost 0 bases, with 8 bases between them. CDR3 length: 14 amino acids. CDR3 nucleotide sequence: TGCGCCAGCAGCTTGTTCAGCGGCTCCTACGAGCAGTACTTC. As protein: CASSLFSGSYEQYF. The complete variable domain, with remaining parts taken from reference TRBV5-1 and TRBJ2-7, reads KAGVTQTPRYLIKTRGQQVTLSCSPISGHRSVSWYQQTPGQGLQFLFEYFSETQRNKGNFPGRFSGRQFSNSRSEMNVSTLELGDSALYLCASSLFSGSYEQYFGPGTRLTVT.

This clonotype showed up many times. The rearrangement joins TRBV28 to TRBJ2-5; 8 bases map to TRBD1. Looked up from germline, CDR1 is MDHEN and CDR2 is SYDVKM. V was pared by 4 bases and J by 1 base, with 8 bases of the junction left unmatched. The CDR3 loop spans 16 amino acids. The CDR3, as DNA: TGTGCCAGCAGTTCCACAGGGGGTAGATCCCAAGAGACCCAGTACTTC. Translation gives CASSSTGGRSQETQYF. The complete variable domain, with remaining parts taken from reference TRBV28 and TRBJ2-5, reads DVKVTQSSRYLVKRTGEKVFLECVQDMDHENMFWYRQDPGLGLRLIYFSYDVKMKEKGDIPEGYSVSREKKERFSLILESASTNQTSMYLCASSSTGGRSQETQYFGPGTRLLVL.

The chain carries TRBV11-2 and TRBJ1-6; 9 bases agree with TRBD1. The V and J ends lost 7 bases and 9 bases, in that order; junction bases with no gene match: 10. This CDR3 contains 15 residues. Germline CDR1 is SGHAT and CDR2 is FQNNGV. The CDR3 loop is CASNPDRGHTSPLHF. DNA of the CDR3: TGTGCCAGCAATCCGGACAGGGGCCATACTTCACCCCTCCACTTT.

J is TRBJ2-3 and V is TRBV10-3; D uncertain. Germline CDR1 and CDR2: ENHRY and SYGVKD. With 3 bases removed from V and 0 bases from J, the gap between germline ends came to 7 bases. The length of the CDR3 is 14 residues. In DNA form, the CDR3 reads TGTGCCATCAGTGAAGAGCCTAGCACAGATACGCAGTATTTT. It yields the protein CAISEEPSTDTQYF.

Concerning this clonotype itself: An end of the junction does not agree with germline; a read error may underlie this. V and J are TRBV10-1 and TRBJ2-2, with D possibly TRBD2 on 7 matching bases. The CDR3 totals 16 residues. Germline CDR1 is WNHNN and CDR2 is SYGVQD (reference sequence). CDR3 sequence (DNA): TGCACCAGCAGTGAGTCTGGTAGGGAGGGGGCCGGGGAGCTGTTTTTT. It codes for CTSSESGREGAGELFF.

On this clonotype: A much larger clone lies one base from this, so it may be a read error. The V and J genes are TRBV7-9 and TRBJ1-1; possible D gene TRBD1, 5 bases. This CDR3 has 15 residues. CDR1 SEHNR and CDR2 FQNEAQ come from the germline V gene (reference sequence). The DNA of the CDR3 is TGTGCCAGAAGGAATCATAGGGAGGGGAACACTGGAGCTTTCTTT. Encoded protein: CARRNHREGNTGAFF.

This clonotype was observed a handful of times. A much bigger clone sits one base away, suggesting this may be a read error. This chain links TRBV29-1 with TRBJ2-3; D unresolved. Trimming left V 7 bases short and J 6 bases short, with 11 bases between. Germline CDR1 SQVTM, CDR2 ANQGSEA. The CDR3 sequence is 11 residues long. This CDR3 reads CSARRKDTQYF. The CDR3 nucleotides read TGCAGCGCCCGGCGGAAGGATACGCAGTATTTT.

The J gene is TRBJ1-5, the V gene TRBV7-8, with 8 nucleotides matching TRBD1. The V segment lost 3 bases and the J segment 7 bases; nucleotides outside the gene matches: 14. The CDR3 loop spans 17 amino acids. CDR1 is SGHVS, CDR2 FQNEAQ, per germline. The CDR3 reads CASSLNYGTGTHQPQHF. DNA of the CDR3: TGTGCCAGCAGCTTGAATTACGGGACAGGTACCCACCAGCCCCAGCATTTT. The variable domain in full, with the rest retrieved from reference TRBV7-8 and TRBJ1-5, is GAGVSQSPRYKVAKRGQDVALRCDPISGHVSLFWYQQALGQGPEFLTYFQNEAQLDKSGLPSDRFFAERPEGSVSTLKIQRTQQEDSAVYLCASSLNYGTGTHQPQHFGDGTRLSIL.

For this clonotype: At one boundary the junction diverges from the germline segment, which might be a read error. CDR3 protein: CASSDRLAGGPGLMAEQSF. Written as DNA, the CDR3 is TGTGCCAGCAGTGATCGACTAGCGGGAGGGCCGGGGTTGATGGCTGAGCAGTCCTTC. The chain couples TRBV6-1 to TRBJ2-1; 14 bases line up with TRBD2. The CDR3 contains 19 residues. Germline lookup yields CDR1 MNHNS and CDR2 SASEGT.

The V and J genes are TRBV10-1 and TRBJ2-5; D not certain. CDR3 length: 14 amino acids. The germline V gene has CDR1 WNHNN and CDR2 SYGVQD (reference sequence). DNA of the CDR3: TGCGGCAACAGTGTTAACATGGCCGTGGGGACCCAGTACTTC. This encodes CGNSVNMAVGTQYF.

In the case of this clonotype: This is likely a read error, given that the CDR3 carries no conserved phenylalanine or tryptophan at its end. The rearrangement uses TRBV6-1 and TRBJ1-5, with D uncertain. V was clipped by 3 bases and J by 3 bases, with 15 bases between them. The CDR3 contains 16 residues. The germline V gene encodes CDR1 MNHNS and CDR2 SASEGT. The DNA for the CDR3 is TGTGCCAGCAGTGAGGATTGGGCAGGCAACAATCAGCCCCAGCATTAT. Its protein product is CASSEDWAGNNQPQHY.

By proportion, this clonotype is large. This sequence joins TRBV11-2 and TRBJ2-7; TRBD1 aligns across 8 bases. CDR1 and CDR2 from the germline V gene are SGHAT and FQNNGV. The CDR3 has 16 residues. V shed 1 base, J shed 9 bases, and the junction held 14 bases outside the gene matches. CDR3 bases: TGTGCCAGCAGCTTAGCCCTTCCGGGACAGGCTTTGGTGCAGTACTTC. Protein: CASSLALPGQALVQYF.

This chain joins TRBV5-1 and TRBJ2-7; D is perhaps TRBD1 (5 bases). Germline V lookup: CDR1 SGHRS, CDR2 YFSETQ. V gave up 6 bases and J gave up 6 bases, with 13 bases separating them. This CDR3 comprises 12 residues. CDR3 sequence: CASTDQGPEQYF. CDR3 DNA: TGCGCCAGCACCGACCAGGGCCCCGAGCAGTACTTC.

Comments on this clonotype: A much bigger clone sits one base away, suggesting this may be a read error. The chain employs TRBV7-9 and TRBJ2-2; the D call may be TRBD1 or TRBD2 (6 bases each). V lost 5 bases and J lost 7, with 20 bases in between. CDR3 length equals 16 residues. CDR1 and CDR2 from the germline V gene are SEHNR and FQNEAQ (reference sequence). The CDR3 DNA follows: TGTGCCAGCAGCCCCCCGCGACTAGGGGGAGTCGGGGAGCTGTTTTTT. Protein: CASSPPRLGGVGELFF.

Comments on this clonotype: The CDR3 ends on some other residue instead of the conserved phenylalanine or tryptophan, so this is likely a read error. The chain has TRBV6-6 and TRBJ1-2; maybe TRBD1 (5 bases). Per the germline V gene, CDR1 is MNHNY and CDR2 is SVGAGI (reference sequence). The CDR3 spans 12 residues. The CDR3 nucleotides read TGTACCACCCTAACCGGGGGCTATGGCTACACCTTA. Its protein product is CTTLTGGYGYTL.

For this clonotype: One end of the junction varies from germline; a read error may be responsible. The chain joins TRBV6-6 to TRBJ2-4; D gene ambiguous. Looked up from germline, CDR1 is MNHNY and CDR2 is SVGAGI (reference sequence). The length of the CDR3 is 15 residues. The CDR3 protein is CTSSYLMDGQNIQYF. The DNA of the CDR3 is TGTACCAGCAGTTACTTGATGGACGGTCAAAACATTCAGTACTTC.

A few counts support this clonotype. The chain links TRBV2 to TRBJ1-6; D unresolved. This CDR3 comprises 13 residues. From germline, CDR1 is SNHLY and CDR2 FYNNEI. With 7 bases removed from V and 10 bases from J, the gap between germline ends came to 14 bases. The CDR3 DNA sequence: TGTGCCAGCATCCTCGTCGGAGAGTCACCCCTCCACTTT. Encoded protein: CASILVGESPLHF.

Details on this clonotype: The junction differs from germline at one of its ends, possibly a read error. The J gene is TRBJ2-3, the V gene TRBV11-2; D might be TRBD1 (5 bases). This CDR3 has 18 residues. CDR1 is SGHAT and CDR2 is FQNNGV in the germline V gene. The CDR3 bases are TGTGCCAGCAGCTCCAGCCCTGGCAGGGTCCTATTCTCAGATATGCAGTATTTT. It is translated as CASSSSPGRVLFSDMQYF.